This is a list of T cell receptor beta chains from one sample in a study of regulatory T cells in long-lasting Graves disease. TCRdb used MiXCR to reprocess the multiplex PCR reads, holding one entry per CDR3 protein. The sample holds a few hundred thousand distinct CDR3 sequences; roughly 12% are singletons and the top ten take approximately 9.3%. In addition, the sample was reused for a study of T cells in Graves' hyperthyroidism and ophthalmopathy.

The sequences come from peripheral blood mononuclear cells (PBMCs), collected at new diagnosis, from a patient treated with antithyroid drugs. The receptors shown here come from a man aged 25-45 years with Graves disease. Both conserved end residues are part of each CDR3. Fields, in order: J gene, V gene, D gene, CDR3 length, clone size, CDR3 DNA, CDR3 protein. The D gene is left open where the match is weak. Expanded clones are given a class, and other clones once, few, many or no size at all.

J: TRBJ2-7; V: TRBV20-1; D: TRBD1; length: 13; size: few; DNA: TGCAGTGCTAGGACGGACAGGGAGTTTGGGCAGTACTTC; CDR3: CSARTDREFGQYF
J: TRBJ2-5; V: TRBV9; D: NA; length: 13; size: many; DNA: TGTGCCAGCAGCGTTAGGCAAGCAGAGACCCAGTACTTC; CDR3: CASSVRQAETQYF
J: TRBJ2-1; V: TRBV20-1; D: NA; length: 13; size: NA; DNA: TGCAGTGCTAGAGATATGGGCAGGGTCGAGCAGTTCTTC; CDR3: CSARDMGRVEQFF
J: TRBJ2-7; V: TRBV11-2; D: TRBD1; length: 15; size: many; DNA: TGTGCCAGCAGCATCTCTACAGGGGGCGCGTACGAGCAGTACTTC; CDR3: CASSISTGGAYEQYF
J: TRBJ2-5; V: TRBV27; D: TRBD2; length: 16; size: NA; DNA: TGTGCCAGCAGTTTAATTTCACTAGCGGGAGTAGAGACCCAGTACTTC; CDR3: CASSLISLAGVETQYF
J: TRBJ2-1; V: TRBV6-1; D: NA; length: 15; size: NA; DNA: TGTGCCAGCAGCCAGAACCGTCGGGGGGCGAGTGAGCAGTTCTTC; CDR3: CASSQNRRGASEQFF
J: TRBJ2-7; V: TRBV11-2; D: NA; length: 14; size: few; DNA: TGTGCCAGCAGTCCCGGGCAGGGCCGGGACGAGCAGTACTTC; CDR3: CASSPGQGRDEQYF
J: TRBJ2-1; V: TRBV9; D: NA; length: 15; size: many; DNA: TGTGCCAGCAGCGTAGAAGGTAGCGTCCTCAATGAGCAGTTCTTC; CDR3: CASSVEGSVLNEQFF
J: TRBJ1-1; V: TRBV7-9; D: NA; length: 15; size: many; DNA: TGTGCCAGCAGCTTACCCCCAGCAGGGAACACTGAAGCTTTCTTT; CDR3: CASSLPPAGNTEAFF
J: TRBJ1-5; V: TRBV6-1; D: NA; length: 15; size: many; DNA: TGTGCCAGCACTCCCGCAGGAGGAAACAATCAGCCCCAGCATTTT; CDR3: CASTPAGGNNQPQHF
J: TRBJ1-4; V: TRBV9; D: NA; length: 13; size: many; DNA: TGTGCCAGCAGCCCGCCGGTGGGGGAAAAACTGTTTTTT; CDR3: CASSPPVGEKLFF
J: TRBJ2-3; V: TRBV11-2; D: TRBD2; length: 17; size: many; DNA: TGTGCCAGCAGCCCCGCGGGACTAGCGGTAATCACAGATACGCAGTATTTT; CDR3: CASSPAGLAVITDTQYF
J: TRBJ1-1; V: TRBV5-1; D: TRBD1; length: 16; size: many; DNA: TGCGCCAGCAGCTTGGCCAGGCAGGGGGCGAACACTGAAGCTTTCTTT; CDR3: CASSLARQGANTEAFF
J: TRBJ1-2; V: TRBV12-3/TRBV12-4; D: TRBD1; length: 14; size: many; DNA: TGTGCCAGCAGTTTAATCCACAGGGGGGGCGGCTACACCTTC; CDR3: CASSLIHRGGGYTF
J: TRBJ2-1; V: TRBV7-9; D: TRBD1; length: 14; size: many; DNA: TGTGCCAGCAGTAGAGGACAGGGATACAATGAGCAGTTCTTC; CDR3: CASSRGQGYNEQFF
J: TRBJ1-5; V: TRBV27; D: NA; length: 14; size: few; DNA: TGTGCCAGCAGTTCCCGTCAGGGAGGACAGCCCCAGCATTTT; CDR3: CASSSRQGGQPQHF
J: TRBJ1-1; V: TRBV29-1; D: NA; length: 12; size: NA; DNA: TGCAGCGCTACCTCCTGGAACGCTGAAGCTTCCTTT; CDR3: CSATSWNAEASF
J: TRBJ2-2; V: TRBV6-1; D: TRBD2; length: 15; size: many; DNA: TGTGCCAGCAGATCCGGGACTAGTCGCTCCGGGGAGCTGTTTTTT; CDR3: CASRSGTSRSGELFF
J: TRBJ1-1; V: TRBV12-3/TRBV12-4; D: NA; length: 17; size: many; DNA: TGTGCCAGCAGTTTACGGGGGGCGCCTCCCACGTACACTGAAGCTTTCTTT; CDR3: CASSLRGAPPTYTEAFF
J: TRBJ2-5; V: TRBV2; D: NA; length: 14; size: many; DNA: TGTGCCAGCAGTGGAGGGAGATTTCAAGAGACCCAGTACTTC; CDR3: CASSGGRFQETQYF
J: TRBJ2-7; V: TRBV7-2; D: TRBD1; length: 13; size: few; DNA: TGTGTCAGCAGCCTAGGGGACAGTTACGAGCAGTACTTC; CDR3: CVSSLGDSYEQYF
J: TRBJ2-2; V: TRBV12-3/TRBV12-4; D: NA; length: 15; size: many; DNA: TGTGCCAGCAGGATGGCTGGGCAGGTCACCGGGGAGCTGTTTTTT; CDR3: CASRMAGQVTGELFF
J: TRBJ2-3; V: TRBV10-3; D: TRBD2; length: 16; size: NA; DNA: TGTGCCATCAGTGATAGTAGCGGGAGGGCCACAGATACGCAGTATTTT; CDR3: CAISDSSGRATDTQYF
J: TRBJ2-1; V: TRBV27; D: NA; length: 15; size: many; DNA: TGTGCCAGCAGTCCCCCCGGCGCGAACTACAATGAGCAGTTCTTC; CDR3: CASSPPGANYNEQFF
J: TRBJ2-5; V: TRBV5-6; D: NA; length: 14; size: NA; DNA: TGTGCCAGCAGCTCGCCTGGAGGGGAAGAGACCCAGTACTTC; CDR3: CASSSPGGEETQYF
J: TRBJ2-5; V: TRBV7-8; D: NA; length: 14; size: many; DNA: TGTGCCAGCAGCTTAGACAGGCGGGAAGAGACCCAGTACTTC; CDR3: CASSLDRREETQYF
J: TRBJ2-5; V: TRBV24-1; D: TRBD1; length: 16; size: many; DNA: TGTGCCACCAGTGCCACGGGACAGGGTTTGAAAGAGACCCAGTACTTC; CDR3: CATSATGQGLKETQYF
J: TRBJ2-7; V: TRBV20-1; D: TRBD1; length: 15; size: NA; DNA: TGCAGTGCTGAGCCACTTCGGACAGGGCTTTACGAGCAGTACTTC; CDR3: CSAEPLRTGLYEQYF
J: TRBJ2-5; V: TRBV13; D: NA; length: 16; size: many; DNA: TGTGCCAGCAGCTCTGGAGGGGGCGGGAGAGAAGAGACCCAGTACTTC; CDR3: CASSSGGGGREETQYF
J: TRBJ1-2; V: TRBV20-1; D: TRBD1; length: 14; size: NA; DNA: TGCAGTGCTAGAACCAGACAGGGCTTCTATGGCTACACCTTC; CDR3: CSARTRQGFYGYTF
J: TRBJ2-2; V: TRBV19; D: NA; length: 15; size: NA; DNA: TGTGCCAGCGAAGGGCCCCCAACGGACACCGGGGAGCTGTTTTTT; CDR3: CASEGPPTDTGELFF
J: TRBJ1-6; V: TRBV12-3/TRBV12-4; D: NA; length: 18; size: few; DNA: TGTGCCAGCAGTTTACCGCGGGACGGTCACTCCTATAATTCACCCCTCCACTTT; CDR3: CASSLPRDGHSYNSPLHF
J: TRBJ2-3; V: TRBV2; D: TRBD1; length: 14; size: NA; DNA: TGTGCCAGCACACAGGGGGCGCCTTCAGATACGCAGTATTTT; CDR3: CASTQGAPSDTQYF
J: TRBJ2-7; V: TRBV6-1; D: TRBD2; length: 14; size: NA; DNA: TGTGCCTCCTTAACGGGACTAGCACTCTACGAGCAGTACTTC; CDR3: CASLTGLALYEQYF
J: TRBJ2-1; V: TRBV20-1; D: NA; length: 15; size: NA; DNA: TGCAGTGCTAGAGATCTTAGACTAGCCTACAATGAGCAGTTCTTC; CDR3: CSARDLRLAYNEQFF
J: TRBJ1-5; V: TRBV10-3; D: NA; length: 16; size: NA; DNA: TGTGCCATCAGTGATAGAGCGGGGGCGAGCAATCAGCCCCAGCATTTT; CDR3: CAISDRAGASNQPQHF
J: TRBJ2-7; V: TRBV5-1; D: NA; length: 16; size: many; DNA: TGCGCCAGCAGCTTGGATGTCGGGAGAAGGACCTACGAGCAGTACTTC; CDR3: CASSLDVGRRTYEQYF
J: TRBJ2-7; V: TRBV30; D: NA; length: 13; size: few; DNA: TGTGCCTGGAGTGTACTAGAGGCCTACGAGCAGTACTTC; CDR3: CAWSVLEAYEQYF
J: TRBJ1-3; V: TRBV11-2; D: NA; length: 15; size: many; DNA: TGTGCCAGCAGCTTAGCGGGGGGATCGGGAAACACCATATATTTT; CDR3: CASSLAGGSGNTIYF
J: TRBJ2-7; V: TRBV10-3; D: TRBD1; length: 13; size: many; DNA: TGTGCCATCAGGGGGGACAGGGCCAACGAGCAGTACTTC; CDR3: CAIRGDRANEQYF
J: TRBJ1-2; V: TRBV20-1; D: NA; length: 10; size: NA; DNA: TGCATAGCGGGCCGGGATGGCTACACCTTC; CDR3: CIAGRDGYTF
J: TRBJ2-7; V: TRBV10-3; D: NA; length: 15; size: many; DNA: TGTGCCATCAGTGAGTTGAGCGCCAACCCCTACGAGCAGTACTTC; CDR3: CAISELSANPYEQYF
J: TRBJ2-3; V: TRBV18; D: NA; length: 16; size: many; DNA: TGTGCCAGCTCACCACCGACCCTTACTGGCACAGATACGCAGTATTTT; CDR3: CASSPPTLTGTDTQYF
J: TRBJ2-7; V: TRBV28; D: NA; length: 12; size: NA; DNA: TGTGCCAGCAGTCCCCCGAAGGTCGAGCAGTACTTC; CDR3: CASSPPKVEQYF